A single sample gave rise to the 10 T cell receptor beta chains below, sequenced in a study of T cell responses to AZD1222 COVID-19 vaccine. This table comes from immunoSEQ multiplex PCR, and its TCRdb copy is limited to in-frame clones, with some not included. The table lists some 140,000 clones, roughly 93% of them singletons. Sequences were derived from peripheral blood, sampled 28 days after the second AZD1222 dose. The receptors were sampled from an adult who received the AZD1222 COVID-19 vaccine.

The chain uses TRBV19 and TRBJ2-5; weak D call: TRBD2 (7 bases). Trimming took 9 bases from V and 5 from J, leaving 19 bases between them. Germline CDR1 reads LNHDA; CDR2 reads SQIVND (reference sequence). This CDR3 comprises 14 residues. The CDR3 sequence: CASDTGFGGETQYF. Here the CDR3 DNA reads TGTGCCAGCGATACAGGGTTCGGGGGGGAGACCCAGTACTTC.

The J gene is TRBJ1-1, the V gene TRBV7-8; no reliable D call. Trimming cost V 0 bases and J 1 base, with 3 bases left between them. Germline loops: CDR1 SGHVS, CDR2 FQNEAQ. This CDR3 has 13 residues. CDR3 residues: CASSLARNTEAFF. CDR3 DNA: TGTGCCAGCAGCTTAGCAAGGAACACTGAAGCTTTCTTT.

A single count supports this clone. This sequence joins TRBV19 and TRBJ2-7; D possibly matches TRBD1 or TRBD2 (5 bases each). CDR1 is LNHDA and CDR2 is SQIVND in the germline V gene (reference sequence). Between the trimmed V and J ends, which lost 1 base and 3 bases, there was a span of 13 bases. CDR3 length equals 15 residues. CDR3 in amino acids: CASSIATRGIYEQYF. The CDR3 DNA is TGTGCCAGTAGTATAGCGACGAGGGGTATCTACGAGCAGTACTTC.

The chain recombines TRBV7-9 with TRBJ1-1; possibly TRBD1 for D (5 bases). From germline, CDR1 is SEHNR and CDR2 FQNEAQ (reference sequence). The CDR3 is 13 amino acids. V was shortened by 2 bases and J by 5 bases, with 9 bases between the two germline ends. The CDR3 sequence: CASSLLQGTEAFF. DNA for the CDR3: TGTGCCAGCAGCTTATTGCAGGGTACTGAAGCTTTCTTT.

A word on this clone: At one of its ends the junction is not consistent with the germline gene, which may arise from a read error. The chain links TRBV3-1 (or the pseudogene TRBV3-2) to TRBJ2-3; 10 bases are a match to TRBD2. Per germline, CDR1 LGHDT and CDR2 YNNKEL (reference sequence). This CDR3 is 15 amino acids long. The CDR3 sequence is CASSQVVLAGDTQYF. CDR3 coding DNA: TGTGCCAGCAGTCAAGTAGTACTAGCGGGGGATACGCAGTATTTT.

CDR3 nucleotides: TGTGCCAGCTCACCAGAGTTACAGGGACGGGGCAATCAGCCCCAGCATTTT. This codes for CASSPELQGRGNQPQHF. The genes are TRBV18 and TRBJ1-5; the D gene is possibly TRBD1 (6 bases). With 2 bases removed from V and 2 bases from J, the gap between germline ends came to 16 bases. CDR1 is KGHSH and CDR2 is LQKENI in the germline V gene. The CDR3 runs to 17 residues.

V gene TRBV19 combines with J gene TRBJ1-5; no reliable D call. Trimming shortened V by 4 bases and J by 2 bases, and 9 bases separated the two germline ends. CDR3 size: 14 residues. Germline CDR1 and CDR2: LNHDA and SQIVND (reference sequence). CDR3 protein: CASSTDPGNQPQHF. The CDR3, as DNA: TGTGCCAGTAGTACCGACCCAGGCAATCAGCCCCAGCATTTT.

The rearrangement links TRBV18 to TRBJ1-4; D is unclear. The CDR3 spans 14 residues. In germline, CDR1 is KGHSH, CDR2 LQKENI. Trimming pared 4 bases from V and 5 bases from J, leaving 11 bases between. DNA for the CDR3: TGTGCCAGCTCACAAACAGTCCTGAATGAAAAACTGTTTTTT. Its protein product is CASSQTVLNEKLFF.

The chain is built from TRBV25-1 and TRBJ1-2; D possibly corresponds to TRBD1 (6 bases). Germline assignment: CDR1 MGHDK and CDR2 SYGVNS. The CDR3 is 12 residues long. The V and J ends lost 10 bases and 6 bases respectively, with 15 bases between them. CDR3 loop: CATHGAGDGYTF. The CDR3 DNA is TGTGCCACCCACGGGGCAGGGGATGGCTACACCTTC.

This clone came up once. The chain joins TRBV27 to TRBJ1-2; 8 nucleotides align to TRBD1. Losses at the gene ends were 3 bases for V and 8 bases for J; bases not matched to a gene: 5. Germline assignment: CDR1 MNHEY and CDR2 SMNVEV (reference sequence). The CDR3 runs to 13 residues. The CDR3 sequence is CASSLDRADGYTF. The CDR3 coding sequence is TGTGCCAGCAGTTTGGACAGGGCGGACGGCTACACCTTC.